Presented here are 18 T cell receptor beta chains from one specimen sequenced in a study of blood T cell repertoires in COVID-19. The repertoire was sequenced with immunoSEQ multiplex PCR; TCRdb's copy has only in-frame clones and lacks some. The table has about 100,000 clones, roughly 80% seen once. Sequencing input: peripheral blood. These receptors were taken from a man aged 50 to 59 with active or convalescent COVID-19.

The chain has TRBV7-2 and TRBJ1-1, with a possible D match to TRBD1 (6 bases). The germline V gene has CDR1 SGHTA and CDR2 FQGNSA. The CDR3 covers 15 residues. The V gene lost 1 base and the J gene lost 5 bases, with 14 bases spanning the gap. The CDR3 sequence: CASSLVAGRGTEAFF. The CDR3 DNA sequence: TGTGCCAGCAGCTTAGTCGCGGGCAGGGGAACTGAAGCTTTCTTT.

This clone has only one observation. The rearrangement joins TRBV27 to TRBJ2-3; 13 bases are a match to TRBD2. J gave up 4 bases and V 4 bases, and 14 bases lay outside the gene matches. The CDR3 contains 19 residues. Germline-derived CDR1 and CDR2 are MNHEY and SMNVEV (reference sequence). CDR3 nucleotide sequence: TGTGCCAGCAGTTCACGATTTACTAGCGGGAGGGCCGGGGCAGATACGCAGTATTTT. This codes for CASSSRFTSGRAGADTQYF.

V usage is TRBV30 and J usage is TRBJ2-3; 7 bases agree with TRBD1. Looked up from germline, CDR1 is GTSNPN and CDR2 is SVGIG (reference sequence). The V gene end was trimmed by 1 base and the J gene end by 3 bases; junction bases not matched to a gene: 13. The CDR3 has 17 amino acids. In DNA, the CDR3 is TGTGCCTGGAGTGGCGCGCGAGGGGGCGTAGGAACAGATACGCAGTATTTT. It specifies CAWSGARGGVGTDTQYF.

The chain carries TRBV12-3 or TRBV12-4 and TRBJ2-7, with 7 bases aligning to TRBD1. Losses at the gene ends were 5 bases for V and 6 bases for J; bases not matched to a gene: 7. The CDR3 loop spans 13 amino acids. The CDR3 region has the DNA TGTGCCAGCAGTAGACAGGGCCCCTTCGAGCAGTACTTC. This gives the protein CASSRQGPFEQYF.

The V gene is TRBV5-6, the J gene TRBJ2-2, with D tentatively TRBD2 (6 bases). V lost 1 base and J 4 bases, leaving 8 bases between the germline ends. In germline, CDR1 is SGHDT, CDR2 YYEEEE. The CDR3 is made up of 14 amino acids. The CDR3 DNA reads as TGTGCCAGCAGCTTGCGGGAGTTCACCGGGGAGCTGTTTTTT. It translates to CASSLREFTGELFF. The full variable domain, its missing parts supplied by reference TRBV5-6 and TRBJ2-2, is DAGVTQSPTHLIKTRGQQVTLRCSPKSGHDTVSWYQQALGQGPQFIFQYYEEEERQRGNFPDRFSGHQFPNYSSELNVNALLLGDSALYLCASSLREFTGELFFGEGSRLTVL.

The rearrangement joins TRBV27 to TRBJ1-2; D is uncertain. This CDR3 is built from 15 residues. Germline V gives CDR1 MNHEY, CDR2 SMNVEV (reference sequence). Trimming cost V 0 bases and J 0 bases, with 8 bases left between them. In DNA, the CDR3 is TGTGCCAGCAGTTTATCGGGCCGTCCTAACTATGGCTACACCTTC. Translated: CASSLSGRPNYGYTF.

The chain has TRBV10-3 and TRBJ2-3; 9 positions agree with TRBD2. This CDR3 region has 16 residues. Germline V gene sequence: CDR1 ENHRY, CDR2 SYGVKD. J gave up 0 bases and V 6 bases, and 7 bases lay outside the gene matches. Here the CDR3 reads CAIRATTSGSTDTQYF. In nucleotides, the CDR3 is TGTGCCATCAGGGCCACCACTAGCGGGAGCACAGATACGCAGTATTTT.

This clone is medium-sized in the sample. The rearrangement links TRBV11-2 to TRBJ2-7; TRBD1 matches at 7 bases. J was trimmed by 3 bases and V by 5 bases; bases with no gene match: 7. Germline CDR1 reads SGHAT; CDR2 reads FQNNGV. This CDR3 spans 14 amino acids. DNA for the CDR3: TGTGCCAGCAGCCAAGGACAGGACCGCTACGAGCAGTACTTC. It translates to CASSQGQDRYEQYF.

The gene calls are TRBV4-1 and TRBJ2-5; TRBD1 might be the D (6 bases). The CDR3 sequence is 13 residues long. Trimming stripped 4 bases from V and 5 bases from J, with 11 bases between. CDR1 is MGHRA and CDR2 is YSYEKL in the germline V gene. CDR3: CASSLQGGETQYF. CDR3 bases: TGCGCCAGCAGCCTACAGGGTGGGGAGACCCAGTACTTC.

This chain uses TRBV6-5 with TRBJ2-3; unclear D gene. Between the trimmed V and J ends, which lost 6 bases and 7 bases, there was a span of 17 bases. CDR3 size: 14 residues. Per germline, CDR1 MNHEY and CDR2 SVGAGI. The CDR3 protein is CASRITLEANTQYF. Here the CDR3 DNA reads TGTGCCAGCAGAATCACCCTAGAGGCGAATACGCAGTATTTT.

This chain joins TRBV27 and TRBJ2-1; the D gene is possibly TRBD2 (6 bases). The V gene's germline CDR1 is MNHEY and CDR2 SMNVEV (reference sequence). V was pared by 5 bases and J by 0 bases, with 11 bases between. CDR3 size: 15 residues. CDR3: CASSHSGSSYNEQFF. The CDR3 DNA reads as TGTGCCAGCAGTCATAGCGGTAGCTCCTACAATGAGCAGTTCTTC.

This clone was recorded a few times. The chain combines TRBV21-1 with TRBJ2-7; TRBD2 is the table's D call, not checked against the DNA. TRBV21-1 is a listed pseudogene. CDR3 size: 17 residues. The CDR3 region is CASSTVGGPLHSYEQYF. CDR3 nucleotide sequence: TGTGCCAGCAGCACGGTGGGAGGGCCTTTGCACTCCTACGAGCAGTACTTC.

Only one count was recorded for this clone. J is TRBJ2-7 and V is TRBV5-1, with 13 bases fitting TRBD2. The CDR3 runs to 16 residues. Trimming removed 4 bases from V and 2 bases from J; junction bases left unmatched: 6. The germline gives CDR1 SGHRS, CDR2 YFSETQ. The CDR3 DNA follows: TGCGCCAGCAGCCAGACCGGGACTAGCGGGACCTACGAGCAGTACTTC. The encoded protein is CASSQTGTSGTYEQYF.

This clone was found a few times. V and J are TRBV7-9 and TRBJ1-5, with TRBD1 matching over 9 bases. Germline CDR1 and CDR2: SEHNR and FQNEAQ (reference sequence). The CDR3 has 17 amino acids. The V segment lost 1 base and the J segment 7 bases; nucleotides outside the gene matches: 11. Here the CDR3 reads CASSLVVGGQGGQPQHF. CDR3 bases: TGTGCCAGCAGCTTAGTAGTAGGGGGACAGGGCGGACAGCCCCAGCATTTT.

The CDR3 DNA reads as TGCAGCGCTGGCCCAGGGGGCATGGGTACTGAAGCTTTCTTT. Protein: CSAGPGGMGTEAFF. The J gene is TRBJ1-1, the V gene TRBV29-1; 8 bases map to TRBD1. The CDR3 totals 14 residues. Trimming cost V 7 bases and J 5 bases; bases outside gene matches: 12. CDR1 is SQVTM and CDR2 is ANQGSEA in the germline V gene.

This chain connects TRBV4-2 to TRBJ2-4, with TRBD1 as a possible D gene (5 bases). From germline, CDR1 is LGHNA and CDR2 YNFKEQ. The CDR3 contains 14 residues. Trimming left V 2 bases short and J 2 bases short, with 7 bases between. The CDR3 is CASSQQGSKNIQYF. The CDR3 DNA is TGTGCCAGCAGCCAACAGGGTTCCAAAAACATTCAGTACTTC.

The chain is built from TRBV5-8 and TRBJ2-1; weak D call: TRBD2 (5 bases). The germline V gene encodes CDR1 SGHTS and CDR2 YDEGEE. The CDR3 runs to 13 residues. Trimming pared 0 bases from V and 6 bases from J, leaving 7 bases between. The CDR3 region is CASSLGLINEQFF. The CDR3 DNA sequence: TGTGCCAGCAGCTTGGGACTAATCAATGAGCAGTTCTTC.

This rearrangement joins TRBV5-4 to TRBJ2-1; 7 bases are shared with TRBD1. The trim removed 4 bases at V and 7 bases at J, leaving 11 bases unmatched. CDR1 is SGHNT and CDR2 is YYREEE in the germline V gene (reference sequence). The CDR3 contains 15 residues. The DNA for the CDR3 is TGTGCCAGCAGCCCCGGGACAGTCCCGGGGAATGAGCAGTTCTTC. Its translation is CASSPGTVPGNEQFF.